This is a list of T cell receptor beta chains from one sample in a study of Ad26.COV2.S vaccination and SARS-CoV-2 variants. Only in-frame clones appear in the TCRdb table, and some are missing; sequencing was by immunoSEQ multiplex PCR. The sample shows around 400,000 clones, 70% to 90% of them seen only once. The material was peripheral blood, obtained in a trial of Ad26.COV2.S vaccine versus placebo. The receptor source for this set is a person between 18 and 65 years old who received the Ad26.COV2.S COVID-19 vaccine or a placebo. The CDR3 runs from the conserved cysteine through the conserved F or W. D genes are given only for firm matches. The listing skips clone size in some rows; elsewhere it reads once, few, many or a size class.

J gene: TRBJ1-6; V gene: TRBV28; D gene: NA; clone size: many; CDR3 protein: CASSPPSRGSPLHF; CDR3 DNA: TGTGCCAGCAGCCCCCCGAGCAGGGGCTCACCCCTCCACTTT
J gene: TRBJ2-7; V gene: TRBV5-1; D gene: TRBD1; clone size: few; CDR3 protein: CASSSGTALSYEQYF; CDR3 DNA: TGCGCCAGCAGCTCCGGGACAGCGCTATCCTACGAGCAGTACTTC
J gene: TRBJ1-5; V gene: TRBV2; D gene: NA; clone size: few; CDR3 protein: CASSVSSVQHF; CDR3 DNA: TGTGCCAGCAGTGTTTCATCCGTCCAGCATTTT
J gene: TRBJ2-7; V gene: TRBV6-2/TRBV6-3; D gene: TRBD2; clone size: NA; CDR3 protein: CASSIAGGPSEQYF; CDR3 DNA: TGTGCCAGCAGTATAGCGGGAGGGCCTTCCGAGCAGTACTTC
J gene: TRBJ2-7; V gene: TRBV11-2; D gene: NA; clone size: NA; CDR3 protein: CASSSLSGDRPYEQYF; CDR3 DNA: TGTGCCAGCAGCTCACTGAGCGGGGACAGACCCTACGAGCAGTACTTC
J gene: TRBJ1-2; V gene: TRBV19; D gene: NA; clone size: NA; CDR3 protein: CASSMLQGSPNYGYTF; CDR3 DNA: TGTGCCAGTAGTATGCTCCAGGGAAGCCCTAACTATGGCTACACCTTC
J gene: TRBJ2-4; V gene: TRBV6-6; D gene: NA; clone size: once; CDR3 protein: CASAAGAKNIQYF; CDR3 DNA: TGTGCCAGCGCCGCGGGAGCCAAAAACATTCAGTACTTC
J gene: TRBJ1-6; V gene: TRBV27; D gene: TRBD1; clone size: NA; CDR3 protein: CASRGTGNNSPLHF; CDR3 DNA: TGTGCCAGCAGAGGGACAGGGAATAATTCACCCCTCCACTTT
J gene: TRBJ1-1; V gene: TRBV5-6; D gene: NA; clone size: NA; CDR3 protein: CASIGRNMNTEAFF; CDR3 DNA: TGTGCCAGCATTGGACGGAACATGAACACTGAAGCTTTCTTT
J gene: TRBJ2-2; V gene: TRBV2; D gene: TRBD2; clone size: few; CDR3 protein: CASSVASGGANTGELFF; CDR3 DNA: TGTGCCAGCAGTGTGGCGAGCGGGGGAGCAAACACCGGGGAGCTGTTTTTT
J gene: TRBJ2-7; V gene: TRBV6-5; D gene: NA; clone size: NA; CDR3 protein: CASSSTGVYEQYF; CDR3 DNA: TGTGCCAGCAGCTCGACAGGAGTCTACGAGCAGTACTTC
J gene: TRBJ2-5; V gene: TRBV14; D gene: TRBD2; clone size: NA; CDR3 protein: CASSQELAGQETQYF; CDR3 DNA: TGTGCCAGCAGCCAAGAACTAGCGGGACAAGAGACCCAGTACTTC
J gene: TRBJ1-2; V gene: TRBV30; D gene: NA; clone size: NA; CDR3 protein: CAWSRGINYGYTF; CDR3 DNA: TGTGCCTGGAGTAGGGGAATCAACTATGGCTACACCTTC
J gene: TRBJ2-3; V gene: TRBV2; D gene: TRBD1; clone size: NA; CDR3 protein: CARSVGTGRTDTQYF; CDR3 DNA: TGTGCCAGATCTGTCGGGACAGGGCGGACAGATACGCAGTATTTT
J gene: TRBJ1-5; V gene: TRBV6-4; D gene: TRBD1; clone size: NA; CDR3 protein: CASSYQGGEPQHF; CDR3 DNA: TGTGCCAGCAGCTATCAGGGGGGCGAGCCCCAGCATTTT
J gene: TRBJ2-5; V gene: TRBV19; D gene: TRBD1; clone size: NA; CDR3 protein: CASSIGQGIRETQYF; CDR3 DNA: TGTGCCAGTAGTATAGGACAGGGAATTCGGGAGACCCAGTACTTC
J gene: TRBJ2-7; V gene: TRBV11-1; D gene: TRBD2; clone size: once; CDR3 protein: CASSLEGGPGEQYF; CDR3 DNA: TGTGCCAGCAGCTTAGAGGGAGGGCCGGGCGAGCAGTACTTC
J gene: TRBJ2-7; V gene: TRBV28; D gene: TRBD1; clone size: NA; CDR3 protein: CASSSPPGTGENEQYF; CDR3 DNA: TGTGCCAGCAGTTCCCCCCCCGGGACAGGGGAGAACGAGCAGTACTTC
J gene: TRBJ2-3; V gene: TRBV29-1; D gene: NA; clone size: NA; CDR3 protein: CSVEGGADTQYF; CDR3 DNA: TGCAGCGTTGAAGGGGGGGCTGATACGCAGTATTTT
J gene: TRBJ2-3; V gene: TRBV2; D gene: TRBD2; clone size: NA; CDR3 protein: CASRATSGSTDTQYF; CDR3 DNA: TGTGCCAGCAGGGCGACTAGCGGGAGCACAGATACGCAGTATTTT
J gene: TRBJ2-1; V gene: TRBV19; D gene: TRBD2; clone size: NA; CDR3 protein: CASRGAASGRALGANEQFF; CDR3 DNA: TGTGCCAGTAGAGGAGCGGCTAGCGGGAGGGCCCTCGGGGCCAATGAGCAGTTCTTC
J gene: TRBJ2-7; V gene: TRBV28; D gene: TRBD1; clone size: NA; CDR3 protein: CASSLTGFGEQYF; CDR3 DNA: TGTGCCAGCAGTTTGACAGGGTTTGGCGAGCAGTACTTC
J gene: TRBJ2-7; V gene: TRBV28; D gene: TRBD2; clone size: NA; CDR3 protein: CASSQLAGGYEQYF; CDR3 DNA: TGTGCCAGCAGCCAACTAGCGGGAGGCTATGAGCAGTACTTC
J gene: TRBJ2-5; V gene: TRBV9; D gene: NA; clone size: NA; CDR3 protein: CASSVGGARETQYF; CDR3 DNA: TGTGCCAGCAGCGTAGGGGGGGCGCGAGAGACCCAGTACTTC
J gene: TRBJ1-1; V gene: TRBV29-1; D gene: NA; clone size: NA; CDR3 protein: CSGRISNTEAFF; CDR3 DNA: TGCAGCGGTAGAATTTCGAACACTGAAGCTTTCTTT
J gene: TRBJ2-7; V gene: TRBV6-2/TRBV6-3; D gene: NA; clone size: NA; CDR3 protein: CASSNTGMIYEQYF; CDR3 DNA: TGTGCCAGCAGTAATACAGGGATGATCTACGAGCAGTACTTC
J gene: TRBJ2-6; V gene: TRBV11-3; D gene: NA; clone size: once; CDR3 protein: CASSLDWPTGANVLTF; CDR3 DNA: TGTGCCAGCAGCTTAGACTGGCCCACTGGGGCCAACGTCCTGACTTTC
J gene: TRBJ2-2; V gene: TRBV7-6; D gene: NA; clone size: NA; CDR3 protein: CASRREAGGELFF; CDR3 DNA: TGTGCCAGCAGGCGCGAGGCTGGCGGGGAGCTGTTTTTT
J gene: TRBJ2-7; V gene: TRBV11-2; D gene: NA; clone size: NA; CDR3 protein: CASSPGIGSYEQYF; CDR3 DNA: TGTGCCAGCAGCCCAGGGATTGGCTCCTACGAGCAGTACTTC
J gene: TRBJ2-7; V gene: TRBV28; D gene: NA; clone size: NA; CDR3 protein: CASRMSGRIYEQYF; CDR3 DNA: TGTGCCAGCAGAATGTCGGGACGAATCTACGAGCAGTACTTC
J gene: TRBJ2-7; V gene: TRBV11-3; D gene: TRBD1; clone size: NA; CDR3 protein: CASSPNSSGGQAYEQYF; CDR3 DNA: TGTGCCAGCAGCCCTAATAGTAGTGGGGGACAGGCCTACGAGCAGTACTTC
J gene: TRBJ1-4; V gene: TRBV19; D gene: TRBD1; clone size: NA; CDR3 protein: CASKRGQGNEKLFF; CDR3 DNA: TGTGCCAGTAAAAGAGGACAGGGTAATGAAAAACTGTTTTTT
J gene: TRBJ1-2; V gene: TRBV4-3; D gene: TRBD1; clone size: NA; CDR3 protein: CASSQSFPGQKDGYTF; CDR3 DNA: TGCGCCAGCAGCCAATCGTTCCCGGGACAGAAGGATGGCTACACCTTC
J gene: TRBJ2-7; V gene: TRBV5-6; D gene: NA; clone size: once; CDR3 protein: CASSWDSEQYF; CDR3 DNA: TGTGCCAGCAGCTGGGACTCCGAGCAGTACTTC
J gene: TRBJ1-6; V gene: TRBV4-1; D gene: TRBD1; clone size: few; CDR3 protein: CASSGSEGAWDSPLHF; CDR3 DNA: TGCGCCAGCAGCGGTTCCGAGGGGGCGTGGGATTCACCCCTCCACTTT
J gene: TRBJ2-5; V gene: TRBV12-3/TRBV12-4; D gene: NA; clone size: NA; CDR3 protein: CASSRLQEAQYF; CDR3 DNA: TGTGCCAGCAGCCGACTCCAGGAGGCCCAGTACTTC
J gene: TRBJ1-6; V gene: TRBV19; D gene: NA; clone size: NA; CDR3 protein: CASSSMGRSNSPLHF; CDR3 DNA: TGTGCCAGTAGTTCGATGGGACGGAGTAATTCACCCCTCCACTTT
J gene: TRBJ2-2; V gene: TRBV3-1/TRBV3-2; D gene: TRBD2; clone size: NA; CDR3 protein: CASSWTSGDYYTGELFF; CDR3 DNA: TGTGCCAGCAGCTGGACTAGCGGGGATTATTACACCGGGGAGCTGTTTTTT
J gene: TRBJ2-2; V gene: TRBV5-1; D gene: NA; clone size: NA; CDR3 protein: CASSLVGQNTGELFF; CDR3 DNA: TGCGCCAGCAGCTTGGTAGGACAGAACACCGGGGAGCTGTTTTTT
J gene: TRBJ2-7; V gene: TRBV27; D gene: NA; clone size: NA; CDR3 protein: CASSSLGGRMDEQYF; CDR3 DNA: TGTGCCAGCAGTTCCCTCGGGGGAAGGATGGACGAGCAGTACTTC
J gene: TRBJ1-2; V gene: TRBV5-6; D gene: NA; clone size: NA; CDR3 protein: CASSLSRDGYTF; CDR3 DNA: TGTGCCAGCAGCTTGTCCAGGGACGGCTACACCTTC
J gene: TRBJ1-1; V gene: TRBV30; D gene: NA; clone size: NA; CDR3 protein: CAWKPPGTMNTEAFF; CDR3 DNA: TGTGCCTGGAAACCCCCCGGGACGATGAACACTGAAGCTTTCTTT
J gene: TRBJ2-5; V gene: TRBV19; D gene: NA; clone size: NA; CDR3 protein: CASSIQADQETQYF; CDR3 DNA: TGTGCCAGTAGTATACAAGCGGACCAAGAGACCCAGTACTTC
J gene: TRBJ2-7; V gene: TRBV6-2/TRBV6-3; D gene: NA; clone size: NA; CDR3 protein: CASSRQGSVYEQYF; CDR3 DNA: TGTGCCAGCAGCCGGCAGGGGTCGGTCTACGAGCAGTACTTC
J gene: TRBJ2-2; V gene: TRBV7-6; D gene: TRBD2; clone size: few; CDR3 protein: CASSLVSGRETGELFF; CDR3 DNA: TGTGCCAGCAGCTTGGTTAGCGGGAGGGAGACCGGGGAGCTGTTTTTT
J gene: TRBJ1-2; V gene: TRBV30; D gene: NA; clone size: once; CDR3 protein: CAWSVRGSRGYTF; CDR3 DNA: TGTGCCTGGAGTGTACGAGGGTCCCGTGGCTACACCTTC
J gene: TRBJ2-7; V gene: TRBV18; D gene: NA; clone size: NA; CDR3 protein: CASSPGQRNEQYF; CDR3 DNA: TGTGCCAGCTCACCAGGACAGAGAAACGAGCAGTACTTC
J gene: TRBJ2-1; V gene: TRBV11-3; D gene: NA; clone size: once; CDR3 protein: CASSLAHYNEQFF; CDR3 DNA: TGTGCCAGCAGCTTAGCCCATTACAATGAGCAGTTCTTC
J gene: TRBJ2-7; V gene: TRBV28; D gene: TRBD2; clone size: NA; CDR3 protein: CASSPRRGGLLSSYEQYF; CDR3 DNA: TGTGCCAGCAGTCCTCGCCGGGGGGGCCTCCTCAGCTCCTACGAGCAGTACTTC
J gene: TRBJ2-7; V gene: TRBV19; D gene: TRBD1; clone size: NA; CDR3 protein: CASSGRRRGSSYEQYF; CDR3 DNA: TGTGCCAGTAGTGGAAGGCGCAGGGGGAGCTCCTACGAGCAGTACTTC
J gene: TRBJ2-7; V gene: TRBV28; D gene: NA; clone size: NA; CDR3 protein: CASSLLSGATYEQYF; CDR3 DNA: TGTGCCAGCAGTCTCCTTTCCGGGGCCACCTACGAGCAGTACTTC
J gene: TRBJ1-1; V gene: TRBV5-1; D gene: NA; clone size: NA; CDR3 protein: CASSLAEAGSMNTEAFF; CDR3 DNA: TGCGCCAGCAGCTTGGCCGAAGCAGGGTCAATGAACACTGAAGCTTTCTTT
J gene: TRBJ2-2; V gene: TRBV7-8; D gene: NA; clone size: NA; CDR3 protein: CASSGIGGTGELFF; CDR3 DNA: TGTGCCAGCAGCGGCATAGGGGGCACCGGGGAGCTGTTTTTT
J gene: TRBJ2-7; V gene: TRBV5-1; D gene: NA; clone size: NA; CDR3 protein: CASSSDLGGYEQYF; CDR3 DNA: TGCGCCAGCAGCTCCGACCTAGGGGGCTACGAGCAGTACTTC